The clone carrying this TCR beta chain came up many times. The CDR3 totals 16 residues. CDR1 MNHEY and CDR2 SVGAGI come from the germline V gene. Trimming took 6 bases from V and 5 from J; bases not matched to a gene: 14. TCRdb fed the RT-PCR reads into MiXCR, producing one record per CDR3 protein. The table records fewer than 800,000 distinct CDR3 sequences, approximately 14% of them present only once. The J gene is TRBJ2-5, the V gene TRBV6-5; 8 bases agree with TRBD2. This receptor was identified in a female donor in good health, serving as a healthy control. The specimen was memory CD4+ T cells from blood. In nucleotides, the CDR3 is TGTGCCAGCAGCGACTACGGGGGGGGGTCAGGGGAGACCCAGTACTTC. It codes for CASSDYGGGSGETQYF.